The 29 T cell receptor beta chains in this list originate from one sample, sequenced in a study of T cell responses to AZD1222 COVID-19 vaccine. Using immunoSEQ multiplex PCR, the repertoire was profiled, and TCRdb retains in-frame clones only, with some absent. The repertoire consists of about 120,000 clones, with roughly 91% occurring once and the leading ten covering 6% to 8%. Sequencing was performed on peripheral blood, taken 28 days after the second AZD1222 dose. Source of these receptors: an adult who received the AZD1222 COVID-19 vaccine.

The genes are TRBV28 and TRBJ2-3, with unresolved D. V was trimmed by 5 bases and J by 0 bases, leaving 9 bases between them. This CDR3 has 14 amino acids. Germline-derived CDR1 and CDR2 are MDHEN and SYDVKM. The CDR3 DNA follows: TGTGCCAGCAGTACGGCCCAAAGCACAGATACGCAGTATTTT. The encoded protein is CASSTAQSTDTQYF.

The chain combines TRBV11-3 with TRBJ2-5; tentatively, D is TRBD1 or TRBD2 (5 bases each). Germline V lookup: CDR1 SGHNT, CDR2 YENEEA. The CDR3 consists of 14 residues. V was shortened by 5 bases and J by 3 bases, with 13 bases between the two germline ends. This chain's CDR3 is CASSLNRDEETQYF. In DNA form, the CDR3 reads TGTGCCAGCAGCCTCAACCGGGACGAAGAGACCCAGTACTTC.

This sequence joins TRBV11-3 and TRBJ1-1; the match to TRBD1 covers 7 bases. The CDR3 length is 15 residues. V shed 4 bases and J 1 base; nucleotides not matched to a gene: 6. Per germline, CDR1 SGHNT and CDR2 YENEEA. The DNA of the CDR3 is TGTGCCAGCAGCTACAACAGGGGCCGGAACACTGAAGCTTTCTTT. It yields the protein CASSYNRGRNTEAFF.

The chain recombines TRBV4-1 with TRBJ2-7, with 9 bases identical to TRBD1. V was clipped by 5 bases and J by 1 base; unmatched bases: 3. Germline V gene data show CDR1 as MGHRA and CDR2 as YSYEKL. This CDR3 is built from 14 residues. The DNA of the CDR3 is TGCGCCAGCAGCGCCGGGACAGGGTCCTACGAGCAGTACTTC. It yields the protein CASSAGTGSYEQYF.

In DNA form, the CDR3 reads TGCAGTGCTAGTTCCCTGACTAGCGCGAACACCGGGGAGCTGTTTTTT. Its translation is CSASSLTSANTGELFF. The chain combines TRBV20-1 with TRBJ2-2; 8 bases line up with TRBD2. V was pared by 3 bases and J by 0 bases, with 6 bases of the junction left unmatched. The CDR3 extends over 16 amino acids. Germline CDR1 DFQATT, CDR2 SNEGSKA (reference sequence).

The chain couples TRBV28 to TRBJ1-5, with D perhaps matching TRBD1 (6 bases). This CDR3 has 13 residues. With 7 bases removed from V and 0 bases from J, the gap between germline ends came to 7 bases. CDR1 and CDR2 (germline): MDHEN, SYDVKM. The CDR3 coding sequence is TGTGCCAGCAACAGGGATAGCAATCAGCCCCAGCATTTT. This translates into CASNRDSNQPQHF.

The rearrangement uses TRBV11-2 and TRBJ2-2; D ambiguous. Germline loops: CDR1 SGHAT, CDR2 FQNNGV. Trimming shortened V by 1 base and J by 0 bases, and 3 bases separated the two germline ends. CDR3 length: 14 amino acids. The CDR3 region has the DNA TGTGCCAGCAGCTTAGGGTCGAACACCGGGGAGCTGTTTTTT. It specifies CASSLGSNTGELFF.

This chain uses TRBV12-3 or TRBV12-4 with TRBJ1-1; tentative D call: TRBD1 (5 bases). This CDR3 region has 11 residues. Trimming left V 3 bases short and J 7 bases short, with 6 bases between. The CDR3 here is CASSLGGEAFF. The CDR3 DNA is TGTGCCAGCAGTTTGGGGGGTGAAGCTTTCTTT.

This sequence joins TRBV30 and TRBJ1-1; no definite D call. CDR1 and CDR2 (germline): GTSNPN, SVGIG (reference sequence). The V gene lost 3 bases and the J gene lost 7 bases, with 3 bases spanning the gap. This CDR3 is 9 amino acids long. The CDR3 DNA sequence: TGTGCCTGGAGCTTTGAAGCTTTCTTT. Translation gives CAWSFEAFF.

V and J are TRBV2 and TRBJ2-7, with 11 bases fitting TRBD1. V shed 6 bases and J 4 bases; nucleotides not matched to a gene: 5. CDR3 length: 14 amino acids. In germline, CDR1 is SNHLY, CDR2 FYNNEI. Here the CDR3 reads CASRGTGGWYEQYF. The CDR3 DNA sequence: TGTGCCAGCAGAGGGACAGGGGGTTGGTACGAGCAGTACTTC.

The V call is TRBV7-9, the J call TRBJ1-3; a possible D gene is TRBD1 (6 bases). V was clipped by 5 bases and J by 0 bases, with 17 bases between them. Germline CDR1 and CDR2: SEHNR and FQNEAQ (reference sequence). This CDR3 is 17 amino acids long. In DNA, the CDR3 is TGTGCCAGCAGCGATCCCTGGCGGGGGGCCTCTGGAAACACCATATATTTT. This encodes CASSDPWRGASGNTIYF. The whole variable domain, filled in from reference TRBV7-9 and TRBJ1-3, reads DTGVSQNPRHKITKRGQNVTFRCDPISEHNRLYWYRQTLGQGPEFLTYFQNEAQLEKSRLLSDRFSAERPKGSFSTLEIQRTEQGDSAMYLCASSDPWRGASGNTIYFGEGSWLTVV.

The genes are TRBV12-1 and TRBJ2-7. TRBV12-1 is a pseudogene. The CDR3 runs 15 residues. CDR3 in DNA: TGTGCCAGCAGCTTACGCCGGGACCCGGCCTACGAGCAGTACTTC. Protein sequence: CASSLRRDPAYEQYF.

The chain links TRBV25-1 to TRBJ2-1, with TRBD1 matching over 8 bases. The CDR3 spans 16 residues. V gave up 6 bases and J gave up 4 bases; unmatched junction bases: 11. Germline V gene lookup returns CDR1 MGHDK and CDR2 SYGVNS. CDR3 region: CASRGQGTMEYNEQFF. The CDR3 nucleotides read TGTGCCAGCAGAGGACAGGGCACTATGGAGTACAATGAGCAGTTCTTC.

The V call is TRBV7-6, the J call TRBJ1-1; a weak D match, TRBD1 (5 bases). The V and J ends lost 1 base and 8 bases respectively, with 8 bases between them. This CDR3 has 12 residues. The V gene's germline CDR1 is SGHVS and CDR2 FNYEAQ. The DNA for the CDR3 is TGTGCCAGCAGCTTAGGGGGCGGGGAAGCTTTCTTT. Translated, it gives CASSLGGGEAFF.

The rearrangement joins TRBV15 to TRBJ2-1; 8 bases align to TRBD2. With 3 bases clipped from V and 6 bases from J, the junction kept 7 bases outside the gene matches. Germline assignment: CDR1 LNHNV and CDR2 YYDKDF (reference sequence). The CDR3 loop spans 15 amino acids. The CDR3 region is CATSSRREGLNEQFF. CDR3 nucleotides: TGTGCCACCAGCAGCCGACGGGAGGGCCTCAATGAGCAGTTCTTC. Filled out from reference TRBV15 and TRBJ2-1, the complete variable domain reads DAMVIQNPRYQVTQFGKPVTLSCSQTLNHNVMYWYQQKSSQAPKLLFHYYDKDFNNEADTPDNFQSRRPNTSFCFLDIRSPGLGDTAMYLCATSSRREGLNEQFFGPGTRLTVL.

The chain uses TRBV19 and TRBJ1-1; 8 nucleotides agree with TRBD1. The V gene's germline CDR1 is LNHDA and CDR2 SQIVND (reference sequence). The V segment lost 4 bases and the J segment 10 bases; nucleotides outside the gene matches: 11. CDR3 length: 14 amino acids. CDR3 residues: CASSTQTGAISAFF. As DNA, the CDR3 is TGTGCCAGTAGTACCCAGACAGGGGCGATTTCAGCTTTCTTT. Complete variable domain (other parts from reference TRBV19 and TRBJ1-1): DGGITQSPKYLFRKEGQNVTLSCEQNLNHDAMYWYRQDPGQGLRLIYYSQIVNDFQKGDIAEGYSVSREKKESFPLTVTSAQKNPTAFYLCASSTQTGAISAFFGQGTRLTVV.

The J gene is TRBJ2-5, the V gene TRBV7-2; the match to TRBD2 covers 10 bases. Germline values: CDR1 SGHTA, CDR2 FQGNSA. The length of the CDR3 is 15 residues. V lost 4 bases to trimming and J lost 4 bases; unmatched junction nucleotides: 6. CDR3 sequence (DNA): TGTGCCAGCAGCTCCAGCGGGGGGGTTGGAGAGACCCAGTACTTC. Protein product: CASSSSGGVGETQYF.

The chain employs TRBV6-5 and TRBJ2-7; D call uncertain. V was pared by 7 bases and J by 2 bases, with 18 bases between. This CDR3 comprises 15 residues. Per the germline V gene, CDR1 is MNHEY and CDR2 is SVGAGI. CDR3 bases: TGTGCCAGCACTCCGATCCGACACGGAACCTACGAGCAGTACTTC. It translates to CASTPIRHGTYEQYF.

The chain is built from TRBV4-1 and TRBJ1-5; D possibly corresponds to TRBD1 (5 bases). The V end lost 0 bases, the J end lost 3 bases, and 24 bases lay between the germline ends. CDR1 and CDR2 (germline): MGHRA, YSYEKL. CDR3 length: 20 residues. The CDR3 coding sequence is TGCGCCAGCAGCCAAGACCAGTTGGGGCTCCCCCTTTTTAACAATCAGCCCCAGCATTTT. This sequence encodes CASSQDQLGLPLFNNQPQHF.

The rearrangement uses TRBV9 and TRBJ1-1; D is ambiguous. The CDR3 sequence is 13 residues long. The germline gives CDR1 SGDLS, CDR2 YYNGEE. The germline V and J ends were trimmed by 4 bases and 1 base, with 8 bases remaining between them. DNA for the CDR3: TGTGCCAGCAGCCGGGGAGCGAACACTGAAGCTTTCTTT. It encodes CASSRGANTEAFF. Supplemented by reference TRBV9 and TRBJ1-1, the full variable domain reads DSGVTQTPKHLITATGQRVTLRCSPRSGDLSVYWYQQSLDQGLQFLIQYYNGEERAKGNILERFSAQQFPDLHSELNLSSLELGDSALYFCASSRGANTEAFFGQGTRLTVV.

This clone was seen just once. CDR3 DNA sequence: TGCGCCAGCAGGCCCCAATCGAGTGGGACTAGCGGGGAGCAGTACTTC. Amino acids: CASRPQSSGTSGEQYF. The V gene is TRBV5-1, the J gene TRBJ2-7, with 12 bases aligning to TRBD2. Germline V gene lookup returns CDR1 SGHRS and CDR2 YFSETQ. The J segment lost 7 bases and the V segment lost 5 bases, leaving 13 bases of the junction unmatched. CDR3 length equals 16 residues. The whole variable domain, filled in from reference TRBV5-1 and TRBJ2-7, reads KAGVTQTPRYLIKTRGQQVTLSCSPISGHRSVSWYQQTPGQGLQFLFEYFSETQRNKGNFPGRFSGRQFSNSRSEMNVSTLELGDSALYLCASRPQSSGTSGEQYFGPGTRLTVT.

This clone was observed once. V and J are TRBV19 and TRBJ2-7; D gene uncertain. The CDR3 loop spans 13 amino acids. Trimming pared 7 bases from V and 0 bases from J, leaving 10 bases between. From germline, CDR1 is LNHDA and CDR2 SQIVND (reference sequence). CDR3 DNA sequence: TGTGCCAGTAATGGAAAGATCTCCTACGAGCAGTACTTC. Protein sequence: CASNGKISYEQYF.

The V call is TRBV28, the J call TRBJ2-1, with D maybe TRBD1 (5 bases). Trimming shortened V by 7 bases and J by 6 bases, and 16 bases separated the two germline ends. The CDR3 loop spans 14 amino acids. CDR1 is MDHEN, CDR2 SYDVKM, per germline. The CDR3 reads CASIPPGYGNEQFF. CDR3 sequence (DNA): TGTGCCAGCATCCCTCCAGGGTACGGCAATGAGCAGTTCTTC.

The V gene is TRBV4-2, the J gene TRBJ2-4, with 8 bases fitting TRBD2. Trimming removed 0 bases from V and 1 base from J; junction bases left unmatched: 8. CDR3 length: 18 residues. The germline V gene has CDR1 LGHNA and CDR2 YNFKEQ. The CDR3 DNA is TGTGCCAGCAGCCAAGATCGTGCGACGGGAGGGGCCAAAAACATTCAGTACTTC. It is translated as CASSQDRATGGAKNIQYF.

This clone appeared a few times. The chain carries TRBV28 and TRBJ2-2; no definite D call. This CDR3 region has 17 residues. V was trimmed by 1 base and J by 1 base, leaving 13 bases between them. Germline V gene data show CDR1 as MDHEN and CDR2 as SYDVKM. This chain's CDR3 is CASSLYLLPLNTGELFF. CDR3 DNA sequence: TGTGCCAGCAGTTTATATCTACTACCACTGAACACCGGGGAGCTGTTTTTT. The entire variable domain, with the rest obtained from reference TRBV28 and TRBJ2-2, is as follows: DVKVTQSSRYLVKRTGEKVFLECVQDMDHENMFWYRQDPGLGLRLIYFSYDVKMKEKGDIPEGYSVSREKKERFSLILESASTNQTSMYLCASSLYLLPLNTGELFFGEGSRLTVL.

This rearrangement joins TRBV10-2 to TRBJ2-1, with D uncertain. This CDR3 has 13 residues. Germline V gives CDR1 WSHSY, CDR2 SAAADI. V lost 10 bases and J 5 bases, leaving 15 bases between the germline ends. The CDR3 here is CATRAQTHNEQFF. The CDR3 nucleotides are TGCGCCACCCGGGCCCAGACCCACAATGAGCAGTTCTTC.

The chain is built from TRBV5-4 and TRBJ2-1; no firm D call. Germline assignment: CDR1 SGHNT and CDR2 YYREEE (reference sequence). The CDR3 is 16 residues long. With 4 bases removed from V and 3 bases from J, the gap between germline ends came to 17 bases. CDR3 protein: CASSPRLVSLYNEQFF. The DNA of the CDR3 is TGTGCCAGCAGCCCGAGATTGGTCTCTCTCTACAATGAGCAGTTCTTC.

This clone was seen just once. The chain is built from TRBV6-5 and TRBJ2-7, with D possibly matching TRBD1 (6 bases). V was cut by 2 bases and J by 5 bases, with 16 bases left in between. The CDR3 covers 15 residues. Per the germline V gene, CDR1 is MNHEY and CDR2 is SVGAGI. The CDR3 loop is CASSYGAGAGDEQYF. As DNA, the CDR3 is TGTGCCAGCAGTTACGGCGCCGGGGCAGGGGACGAGCAGTACTTC.

Comment on this clone: The sample has other DNA sequences that encode this CDR3 too. The chain joins TRBV9 to TRBJ2-6, with D unresolved. The CDR3 covers 13 residues. V was clipped by 0 bases and J by 4 bases, with 2 bases between them. Germline values: CDR1 SGDLS, CDR2 YYNGEE. In nucleotides, the CDR3 is TGTGCCAGCAGCGTAGCCGGGGCCAACGTCCTGACTTTC. It codes for CASSVAGANVLTF. Together with reference TRBV9 and TRBJ2-6, the CDR3 gives the full variable domain: DSGVTQTPKHLITATGQRVTLRCSPRSGDLSVYWYQQSLDQGLQFLIQYYNGEERAKGNILERFSAQQFPDLHSELNLSSLELGDSALYFCASSVAGANVLTFGAGSRLTVL.